This T cell receptor (beta chain) was sequenced during a study of graft-versus-host responses after intestinal transplantation. Study as a whole: Multivisceral, liver-intestinal, or isolated intestinal transplants were given to recipients. Every one of the recipients received anti-thymocyte globulin induction and afterwards took tacrolimus and steroids for about 3 years.

The CDR3 has 13 residues. Germline CDR1 KGHSH, CDR2 LQKENI. V lost 2 bases, J lost 7 bases, and 11 bases lay in between. On this clone: The target antigen is unknown.

TCRdb keeps only in-frame clones here, not all; method: immunoSEQ multiplex PCR. The profile covers some 140,000 clones, with around nine tenths appearing a single time and 0.16% taken by the ten largest. Study findings and constraints: Recipient marrow contained GvH clones, some of which appeared first in ileum or blood.

The input for sequencing was unstimulated CD4+ T cells sorted from spleen or lymph node cells, taken before intestinal transplant. This sequence originates from a human donor who received an intestinal transplant. This chain links TRBV18 with TRBJ2-5; TRBD1 might be the D (5 bases). The CDR3: CASSPNRPGTQYF. The CDR3 coding sequence is TGTGCCAGCTCACCAAACAGGCCTGGGACCCAGTACTTC.